Following are 13 T cell receptor beta chains from one sample sequenced in a study of cytomegalovirus exposure and HLA in healthy donors. PCR amplification relied on 60 Vbeta primers (plus 13 Jbeta primers). TCRdb's copy holds only in-frame clones and misses some; the assay was immunoSEQ multiplex PCR. The sample consists of 150,000 or so clones, around 80% of them appearing once. The sequencing sample was made of PBMCs. All receptors derive from a woman aged 50 to 65 in good health and CMV-seropositive.

The rearrangement uses TRBV28 and TRBJ2-2; 10 bases match TRBD2. After removal of 7 bases from V and 7 bases from J, the junction contained 18 bases not matched to a gene. Per germline, CDR1 MDHEN and CDR2 SYDVKM. The CDR3 length is 18 residues. The CDR3 is CASTPFPSSGRRDGELFF. DNA of the CDR3: TGTGCCAGCACCCCCTTCCCGTCTAGCGGGAGAAGGGACGGGGAGCTGTTTTTT.

The chain employs TRBV7-2 and TRBJ2-5; D perhaps matches TRBD2 (6 bases). CDR1 is SGHTA and CDR2 is FQGNSA in the germline V gene. There are 15 residues in the CDR3. The V end lost 5 bases, the J end lost 11 bases, and 24 bases lay between the germline ends. CDR3 protein: CASSRAGRRVGEQYF. The CDR3 nucleotides read TGTGCCAGCAGCCGAGCGGGTCGCAGGGTGGGGGAGCAGTACTTC.

The chain has TRBV9 and TRBJ2-3, with TRBD1 as a possible D gene (6 bases). Trimming removed 0 bases at V and 0 bases at J, with 11 bases between. The germline CDR1 and CDR2 sequences are SGDLS and YYNGEE. CDR3 length: 16 residues. As DNA, the CDR3 is TGTGCCAGCAGCGTAGGAGGGGGTCCTAGCACAGATACGCAGTATTTT. Translation: CASSVGGGPSTDTQYF.

The rearrangement links TRBV7-6 to TRBJ2-1; TRBD2 agrees at 9 bases. The germline gives CDR1 SGHVS, CDR2 FNYEAQ. V shed 4 bases and J 9 bases; nucleotides not matched to a gene: 13. This CDR3 region has 16 residues. The CDR3 coding sequence is TGTGCCAGCAGCTCCATGGCTAGCGGGGCGGGGGGTGAGCAGTTCTTC. The encoded protein is CASSSMASGAGGEQFF.

This clone came up a few times. CDR3 nucleotides: TGTGCCAGCAGTTTTCTTTGGGGCGCGTTGAATGAGCAGTTCTTC. Translating it yields CASSFLWGALNEQFF. This chain links TRBV28 with TRBJ2-1, with D possibly TRBD1 on 5 matching bases. The germline V gene has CDR1 MDHEN and CDR2 SYDVKM. The CDR3 has 15 amino acids. The V and J ends lost 3 bases and 7 bases respectively, with 16 bases between them.

There are a few counts of this clone. V usage is TRBV4-2 and J usage is TRBJ1-6; D might be TRBD1 (5 bases). CDR1 is LGHNA, CDR2 YNFKEQ, per germline. This CDR3 spans 14 amino acids. Trimming removed 1 base at V and 10 bases at J, with 11 bases between. CDR3 in amino acids: CASSQARARSPLHF. Written as DNA, the CDR3 is TGTGCCAGCAGCCAAGCCAGGGCCCGCTCACCCCTCCACTTT.

The chain combines TRBV6-6 with TRBJ2-7; D gene ambiguous. This CDR3 spans 13 amino acids. Trimming removed 8 bases from V and 7 bases from J, with 18 bases in between. In germline, CDR1 is MNHNY, CDR2 SVGAGI (reference sequence). The DNA for the CDR3 is TGTGCCAGCCGTTCAGAGGTCGTCGGGGAGCAGTACTTC. It translates to CASRSEVVGEQYF.

V gene TRBV9 combines with J gene TRBJ2-5; no firm D call. The CDR3 is 12 amino acids. The V and J ends lost 3 bases and 1 base respectively, with 4 bases between them. CDR1 is SGDLS and CDR2 is YYNGEE in the germline V gene. The CDR3 sequence: CASSASQETQYF. The DNA of the CDR3 is TGTGCCAGCAGCGCATCCCAAGAGACCCAGTACTTC.

The genes are TRBV5-1 and TRBJ1-3; unclear D gene. Trimming pared 5 bases from V and 1 base from J, leaving 10 bases between. CDR3 length: 14 amino acids. Per germline, CDR1 SGHRS and CDR2 YFSETQ. CDR3 sequence: CASRREGSGNTIYF. CDR3 sequence (DNA): TGCGCCAGCAGGCGTGAGGGATCTGGAAACACCATATATTTT.

The gene calls are TRBV28 and TRBJ2-1; a possible D gene is TRBD1 (5 bases). Deletions cut 5 bases from V and 13 bases from J, with 21 bases between. The germline V gene encodes CDR1 MDHEN and CDR2 SYDVKM. The CDR3 length is 14 residues. The CDR3, as DNA: TGTGCCAGCAGTCTCCGACAGCTGAGCGACTTACAGTTCTTC. Translated, it gives CASSLRQLSDLQFF.

The rearrangement links TRBV21-1 to TRBJ2-5; the D segment call TRBD2 is taken from the table without a DNA check. TRBV21-1 is reported as a pseudogene. The CDR3 has 15 amino acids. The CDR3 spells CASSRRDGYQETQYF. CDR3 in DNA: TGTGCCAGCAGCAGGCGGGACGGGTACCAAGAGACCCAGTACTTC.

The chain employs TRBV23-1 and TRBJ1-1; a possible D gene is TRBD1 (5 bases). TRBV23-1 is recorded as an ORF, its role being uncertain. The CDR3 is made up of 16 amino acids. V lost 6 bases and J lost 0, with 17 bases in between. The CDR3 nucleotides read TGCGCCAGCAGCCAGACCCCCGCAGGGCTGAACACTGAAGCTTTCTTT. Its protein is CASSQTPAGLNTEAFF.

The gene calls are TRBV7-2 and TRBJ2-1; TRBD2 matches 13 bases. The CDR3 runs to 15 residues. The V segment lost 1 base and the J segment 6 bases; nucleotides outside the gene matches: 0. Germline values: CDR1 SGHTA, CDR2 FQGNSA. The chain's CDR3 is CASSLGTSGSNEQFF. The DNA for the CDR3 is TGTGCCAGCAGCTTAGGGACTAGCGGGAGCAATGAGCAGTTCTTC.